This T cell receptor beta chain was obtained from a study of T cell changes during pregnancy in multiple sclerosis. Measured with immunoSEQ multiplex PCR; TCRdb has only the in-frame clones, and not every one. Of about 52,000 clones listed, roughly nine tenths are singletons. The CDR3 has 15 residues. With V trimmed by 6 bases and J by 2 bases, 6 bases remained unmatched. The germline CDR1 and CDR2 sequences are MNHEY and SMNVEV (reference sequence). This TCR came from a female donor with multiple sclerosis, enrolled in a pregnancy study. Sequencing was performed on CD4+ T cells from peripheral blood mononuclear cells, taken before pregnancy. V is TRBV27 and J is TRBJ2-3; 9 bases align to TRBD1. The CDR3 nucleotides are TGTGCCAGCAGACCGGGGACAGGGATCACAGATACGCAGTATTTT. Protein: CASRPGTGITDTQYF.